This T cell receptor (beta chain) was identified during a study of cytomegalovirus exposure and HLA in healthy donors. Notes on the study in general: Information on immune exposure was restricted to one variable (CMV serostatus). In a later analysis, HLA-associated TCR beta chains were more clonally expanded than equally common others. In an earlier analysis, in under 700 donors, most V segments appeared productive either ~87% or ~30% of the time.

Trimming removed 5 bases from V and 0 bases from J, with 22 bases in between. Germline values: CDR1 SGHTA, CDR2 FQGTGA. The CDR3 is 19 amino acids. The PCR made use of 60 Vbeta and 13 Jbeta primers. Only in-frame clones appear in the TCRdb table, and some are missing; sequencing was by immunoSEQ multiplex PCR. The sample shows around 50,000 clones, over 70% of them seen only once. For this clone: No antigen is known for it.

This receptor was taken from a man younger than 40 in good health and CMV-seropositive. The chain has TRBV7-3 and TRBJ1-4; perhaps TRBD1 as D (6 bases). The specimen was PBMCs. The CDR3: CASSPLQQGEPSTNEKLFF. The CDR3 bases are TGTGCCAGCAGCCCTCTTCAACAGGGTGAACCTTCAACTAATGAAAAACTGTTTTTT.